The clone carrying this TCR beta chain was counted a few times. Libraries of TCR beta came from iRepertoire HTBI primers plus Arm-PCR of CDR3 regions. TCRdb reprocessed the multiplex PCR reads with MiXCR, giving one entry per CDR3 protein. The table has about 620,000 distinct CDR3 sequences, roughly 15% seen once. The time point: newly diagnosed GD, antithyroid drugs for less than 3 months. Extracted RNA from PBMCs served as the source of the TCR library. A blood draw put around 9 milliliters of peripheral blood into EDTA tubes. This sample is drawn from a study of regulatory T cells in long-lasting Graves disease. At the level of the study: Antithyroid drugs had been taken by newly diagnosed Graves' patients for under 3 months.

The V and J ends lost 4 bases and 3 bases respectively, with 12 bases between them. CDR1 is SQVTM and CDR2 is ANQGSEA in the germline V gene. This CDR3 contains 13 residues. This sample was also put to use in a study of T cells in Graves' hyperthyroidism and ophthalmopathy. That publication notes: Exclusion of a patient resulted from uncontrolled infection, other autoimmune disease, pregnancy or lactation. In the first-round RT-PCR of the TCR CDR3, the HTBI primer set was used.

The chain carries TRBV29-1 and TRBJ1-1, with unresolved D. The clonotype was recovered from a woman between 25 and 40 years old with Graves disease. Source: peripheral blood mononuclear cells (PBMCs), taken at new diagnosis, from a patient treated with antithyroid drugs. CDR3 loop: CSVAQVPDTEAFF. The CDR3 DNA reads TGCAGCGTTGCTCAGGTCCCCGACACTGAAGCTTTCTTT.